This TCR beta chain was sequenced during a study of metastatic and nonmetastatic thyroid tumors. Notes on the study in general: It was reportedly found that TCR beta diversity was significantly higher in malignant thyroid tumors than in benign nodules, a difference seen in both blood and tumor samples.

There were no patients who had received any treatment before thyroid surgery. MiXCR reprocessed the PCR reads for TCRdb. The sample includes about 13,000 clones, roughly 35% of them seen just once. This clone came up a few times. Its antigen is currently unknown. Trimming cost V 3 bases and J 11 bases, with 14 bases left between them. The CDR3 is made up of 13 amino acids. Germline V CDR1 and CDR2: WNHNN, SYGVQD (reference sequence). Sequenced: tumor tissue. The V and J genes are TRBV10-1 and TRBJ2-1, with D tentatively TRBD1 (6 bases). The sequence was obtained from a male donor with papillary thyroid cancer or a benign thyroid nodule (not recorded which). Some clones in this sample may be carry-over from other donors' samples. CDR3 sequence (DNA): TGCGCCAGCAGTGAACCCACAGGGATTCAGCAGTTCTTC. As protein: CASSEPTGIQQFF.